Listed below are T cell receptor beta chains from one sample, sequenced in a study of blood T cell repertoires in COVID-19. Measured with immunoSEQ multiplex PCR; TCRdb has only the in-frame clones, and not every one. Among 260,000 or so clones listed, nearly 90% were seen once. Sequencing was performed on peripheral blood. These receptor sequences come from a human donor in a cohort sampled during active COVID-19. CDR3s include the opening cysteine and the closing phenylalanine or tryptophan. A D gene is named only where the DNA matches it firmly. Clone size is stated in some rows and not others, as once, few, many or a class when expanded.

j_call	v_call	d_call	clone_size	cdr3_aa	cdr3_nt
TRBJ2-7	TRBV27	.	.	CASSLFQGRKFYEQYF	TGTGCCAGCAGTTTATTCCAAGGCAGGAAGTTCTACGAGCAGTACTTC
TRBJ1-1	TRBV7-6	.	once	CASSFSTSREAFF	TGTGCCAGCAGCTTCTCCACGTCGAGGGAAGCTTTCTTT
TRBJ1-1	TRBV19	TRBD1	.	CASTPRTGGGYVGTEAFF	TGTGCCAGTACCCCCCGGACAGGGGGCGGATATGTGGGGACTGAAGCTTTCTTT
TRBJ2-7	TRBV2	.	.	CASRDRSAPGFEQYF	TGTGCCAGCAGAGACAGGTCCGCCCCAGGATTCGAGCAGTACTTC
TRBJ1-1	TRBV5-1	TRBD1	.	CASSLVGTENTEAFF	TGCGCCAGCAGCTTGGTAGGGACAGAGAACACTGAAGCTTTCTTT
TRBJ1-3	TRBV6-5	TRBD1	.	CASSYSIRTGDNTIYF	TGTGCCAGCAGTTACTCGATTAGGACAGGGGATAACACCATATATTTT
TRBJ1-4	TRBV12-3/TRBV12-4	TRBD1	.	CASNRGGNEKLFF	TGTGCCAGCAATCGAGGGGGCAATGAAAAACTGTTTTTT
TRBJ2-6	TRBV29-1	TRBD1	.	CSVGGWVPGTGGTFGTTGANVLTF	TGCAGCGTTGGGGGATGGGTCCCCGGGACAGGGGGCACCTTCGGGACGACTGGGGCCAACGTCCTGACTTTC
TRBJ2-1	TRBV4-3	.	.	CASSPTLGSSYNEQFF	TGCGCCAGCAGCCCCACCTTAGGGAGCTCCTACAATGAGCAGTTCTTC
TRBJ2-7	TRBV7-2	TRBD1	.	CASSLGDRGYEQYF	TGTGCCAGCAGCTTAGGAGACAGGGGCTACGAGCAGTACTTC
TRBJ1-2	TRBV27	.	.	CASSLSSGHTLVYYGYTF	TGTGCCAGCAGTTTATCGTCGGGACATACCCTGGTATACTATGGCTACACCTTC
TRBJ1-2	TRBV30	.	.	CAWSPGHLANYGYTF	TGTGCCTGGAGCCCCGGACACTTAGCTAACTATGGCTACACCTTC
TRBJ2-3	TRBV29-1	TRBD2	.	CNFSGGAADTQYF	TGCAACTTTAGCGGGGGGGCGGCAGATACGCAGTATTTT
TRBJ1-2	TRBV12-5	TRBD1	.	CASGNDRGEGANYGYTF	TGTGCTAGTGGTAACGACAGGGGGGAAGGTGCTAACTATGGCTACACCTTC
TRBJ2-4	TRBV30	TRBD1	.	CAWSGGQGADIQYF	TGTGCCTGGAGTGGAGGACAGGGCGCGGACATTCAGTACTTC
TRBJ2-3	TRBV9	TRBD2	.	CASSRSGGTDTQYF	TGTGCCAGCAGCCGTAGCGGGGGGACAGATACGCAGTATTTT
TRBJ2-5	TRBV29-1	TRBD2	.	CSVATSGGDETQYF	TGCAGCGTAGCCACTAGCGGGGGGGACGAGACCCAGTACTTC
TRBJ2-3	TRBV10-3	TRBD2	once	CAISGGLADPSTDTQYF	TGTGCCATCAGTGGCGGACTAGCGGACCCTAGCACAGATACGCAGTATTTT